The 8 T cell receptor beta chains below all came from one sample that was sequenced in a study of Tregs in tolerant kidney transplant recipients. Recipients received nonmyeloablative bone marrow transplants from related graft donors, with transient mixed chimerism. The data were produced by immunoSEQ multiplex PCR, yet TCRdb's version contains in-frame clones alone and is incomplete. In the table there are about 64,000 clones, over 75% of which are singletons. This specimen consisted of CD4+ T cells from blood (PBMCs), obtained 6 months after the transplant. Receptor source: a human patient who received a combined kidney and bone marrow transplant. The T cells may partly be graft donor cells.

This clone was recorded only once. The rearrangement links TRBV15 to TRBJ2-5; the D gene is possibly TRBD1 (5 bases). The V end was cut by 1 base, the J end by 2 bases, with 14 bases between. Germline lookup yields CDR1 LNHNV and CDR2 YYDKDF (reference sequence). The CDR3 length is 16 residues. The CDR3 nucleotides read TGTGCCACCAGCAGAGGGTCAGGGCTTGGGCAAGAGACCCAGTACTTC. This gives the protein CATSRGSGLGQETQYF.

V usage is TRBV4-1 and J usage is TRBJ2-5; 9 bases map to TRBD1. The germline V gene has CDR1 MGHRA and CDR2 YSYEKL. The trim removed 6 bases at V and 1 base at J, leaving 0 bases unmatched. There are 13 residues in the CDR3. For the CDR3, the DNA is TGCGCCAGCAGGGACAGGGGCCAAGAGACCCAGTACTTC. Its translation is CASRDRGQETQYF.

This CDR3 is CASSLAVGDGKTQYF. CDR3 coding DNA: TGTGCCAGCAGCTTGGCGGTCGGAGACGGGAAGACCCAGTACTTC. The J gene is TRBJ2-5, the V gene TRBV5-4, with D possibly being TRBD2 (5 bases). This CDR3 contains 15 residues. Germline assignment: CDR1 SGHNT and CDR2 YYREEE (reference sequence). With 0 bases removed from V and 6 bases from J, the gap between germline ends came to 15 bases.

This clone is a singleton in its sample. The chain is built from TRBV4-1 and TRBJ2-7; 11 bases match TRBD2. J was trimmed by 10 bases and V by 0 bases; bases with no gene match: 8. The germline V gene has CDR1 MGHRA and CDR2 YSYEKL. The CDR3 has 15 residues. The DNA of the CDR3 is TGCGCCAGCAGCCAAGATCCTAGCGGGAGGTCCATACAGTACTTC. This translates into CASSQDPSGRSIQYF.

This clone was detected only once. The gene calls are TRBV5-4 and TRBJ2-5; D unclear. The germline V and J ends were trimmed by 1 base and 4 bases, with 5 bases remaining between them. This CDR3 is built from 12 residues. The germline V gene has CDR1 SGHNT and CDR2 YYREEE (reference sequence). The CDR3: CASSLSRETQYF. The CDR3 DNA is TGTGCCAGCAGCTTGTCGCGAGAGACCCAGTACTTC.

The chain uses TRBV14 and TRBJ2-1, with 8 bases matching TRBD2. After removal of 0 bases from V and 6 bases from J, the junction contained 7 bases not matched to a gene. Germline loops: CDR1 SGHDN, CDR2 FVKESK. The CDR3 is 16 residues long. The CDR3 sequence: CASSQDPGLGINEQFF. The CDR3 DNA reads as TGTGCCAGCAGCCAAGACCCGGGACTAGGAATCAATGAGCAGTTCTTC. Full variable domain (outside the CDR3, taken from reference TRBV14 and TRBJ2-1): EAGVTQFPSHSVIEKGQTVTLRCDPISGHDNLYWYRRVMGKEIKFLLHFVKESKQDESGMPNNRFLAERTGGTYSTLKVQPAELEDSGVYFCASSQDPGLGINEQFFGPGTRLTVL.

V usage is TRBV7-2 and J usage is TRBJ2-7; possibly TRBD2 for D (6 bases). The CDR3 extends over 13 amino acids. Germline CDR1 reads SGHTA; CDR2 reads FQGNSA. V lost 0 bases, J lost 4 bases, and 7 bases lay in between. The CDR3 DNA is TGTGCCAGCAGCTTAGCGGGGGGATACGAGCAGTACTTC. Protein: CASSLAGGYEQYF. The full variable domain, its missing parts supplied by reference TRBV7-2 and TRBJ2-7, is GAGVSQSPSNKVTEKGKDVELRCDPISGHTALYWYRQSLGQGLEFLIYFQGNSAPDKSGLPSDRFSAERTGGSVSTLTIQRTQQEDSAVYLCASSLAGGYEQYFGPGTRLTVT.

Details on this clone: This may be a read error: a much more frequent sequence differs by one nucleotide. The same CDR3 is also encoded by other DNA sequences in this sample. The chain employs TRBV4-3 and TRBJ1-6; D is undetermined. From germline, CDR1 is LGHNA and CDR2 YSLEER. This CDR3 has 14 residues. This CDR3 reads CASSQDYRNSPLHF. CDR3 coding DNA: TGCGCCAGCAGCCAAGATTACAGAAATTCTCCCCTCCACTTT.